One and the same sample provided the 25 T cell receptor beta chains below, sequenced in a study of molecular identifiers for immune sequencing clone quantification. Via MiXCR, TCRdb re-called the PCR reads, giving one row per CDR3 protein. Of tens of thousands of distinct CDR3 sequences in the sample, 15% to 20% were seen once. The sample was naive CD8+ T cells from blood, with Jurkat cell RNA spiked in. The subset was: FACS-sorted CD8+CD4-CCR7+CD45RA+ naive T cells. The origin of the receptors is a human donor in good health. Some libraries in this study had Jurkat cell RNA spiked in.

This clonotype was picked up many times. The chain uses TRBV14 and TRBJ2-5; D unresolved. V was trimmed by 2 bases and J by 1 base, leaving 5 bases between them. The CDR3 runs to 13 residues. The V gene's germline CDR1 is SGHDN and CDR2 FVKESK. The CDR3 nucleotides are TGTGCCAGCAGCCAATGGTCCCAAGAGACCCAGTACTTC. This encodes CASSQWSQETQYF.

In its sample, this clonotype was seen many times. The chain recombines TRBV19 with TRBJ2-7; the match to TRBD2 covers 8 bases. The V gene end was trimmed by 4 bases and the J gene end by 1 base; junction bases not matched to a gene: 6. CDR1 is LNHDA, CDR2 SQIVND, per germline (reference sequence). This CDR3 is 15 amino acids long. The CDR3 spells CASSTAGGISYEQYF. CDR3 coding DNA: TGTGCCAGTAGTACCGCGGGGGGCATTTCCTACGAGCAGTACTTC.

V is TRBV7-8 and J is TRBJ1-1, with a weak D call TRBD1 (5 bases). This CDR3 spans 12 amino acids. V was trimmed by 5 bases and J by 11 bases, leaving 15 bases between them. The V gene's germline CDR1 is SGHVS and CDR2 FQNEAQ. The CDR3 is CASSNRRLLAFF. Here the CDR3 DNA reads TGTGCCAGCAGCAACAGGCGACTTCTCGCTTTCTTT.

This clonotype came up many times. The gene calls are TRBV11-2 and TRBJ1-5, with D hard to call. Per germline, CDR1 SGHAT and CDR2 FQNNGV. This CDR3 is 13 amino acids long. V shed 2 bases and J shed 3 bases, with 5 bases lying between them. CDR3 sequence (DNA): TGTGCCAGCAGCTTATCTGTCAATCAGCCCCAGCATTTT. Translation gives CASSLSVNQPQHF.

This clonotype has ten or more counts. The chain is built from TRBV12-3 or TRBV12-4 and TRBJ2-7, with D hard to call. The CDR3 has 12 residues. Trimming pared 5 bases from V and 5 bases from J, leaving 10 bases between. This CDR3 reads CASSLWVDEQYF. CDR3 DNA sequence: TGTGCCAGCAGTCTCTGGGTAGACGAGCAGTACTTC.

At least ten counts were recorded for this clonotype. The rearrangement joins TRBV4-2 to TRBJ2-7; 9 bases line up with TRBD1. V shed 0 bases, J shed 5 bases, and the junction held 8 bases outside the gene matches. Germline V gives CDR1 LGHNA, CDR2 YNFKEQ. The CDR3 runs 16 residues. Here the CDR3 DNA reads TGTGCCAGCAGCCAAGATTGGGGACAGGGACTGCACGAGCAGTACTTC. This gives the protein CASSQDWGQGLHEQYF.

This clonotype was counted many times. This rearrangement joins TRBV20-1 to TRBJ2-1; TRBD1 aligns across 7 bases. Germline assignment: CDR1 DFQATT and CDR2 SNEGSKA (reference sequence). The CDR3 totals 14 residues. V dropped 5 bases and J dropped 0; count of bases not matched to a gene: 4. CDR3 nucleotide sequence: TGCAGTGCTTTTCAGGGGGTCTCCTACAATGAGCAGTTCTTC. Its translation is CSAFQGVSYNEQFF.

This clonotype was seen at least ten times. This sequence joins TRBV24-1 and TRBJ1-5; D remains ambiguous. The germline V gene has CDR1 KGHDR and CDR2 SFDVKD. The CDR3 covers 10 residues. CDR3 DNA sequence: TGTGCATGGAGGGAACCGCCCCAGCATTTT. It yields the protein CAWREPPQHF.

This clonotype was seen many times. The V gene is TRBV6-5, the J gene TRBJ1-1; D is undetermined. V lost 5 bases, J lost 1 base, and 8 bases lay in between. The V gene's germline CDR1 is MNHEY and CDR2 SVGAGI. The CDR3 has 13 amino acids. The chain's CDR3 is CASSLRSNTEAFF. The CDR3 DNA is TGTGCCAGCAGTCTGAGGTCGAACACTGAAGCTTTCTTT.

A note on this clonotype: A much larger clone lies one base from this, so it may be a read error. The V gene is TRBV29-1, the J gene TRBJ2-1, with 8 bases identical to TRBD2. Looked up from germline, CDR1 is SQVTM and CDR2 is ANQGSEA. CDR3 length: 14 amino acids. Germline trimming cut 5 bases from V and 4 bases from J; bases unmatched to any gene: 7. CDR3 residues: CSVKAGGGYNEQFF. The CDR3, as DNA: TGCAGCGTTAAGGCGGGAGGCGGGTACAATGAGCAGTTCTTC.

This clonotype has at least ten counts. The chain links TRBV6-2 or TRBV6-3 to TRBJ1-5; perhaps TRBD1 as D (5 bases). Germline V gives CDR1 MNHEY, CDR2 SVGEGT. The CDR3 consists of 15 residues. V was clipped by 7 bases and J by 5 bases, with 18 bases between them. The chain's CDR3 is CASTQPGRVDQPQHF. For the CDR3, the DNA is TGTGCCAGCACCCAGCCGGGGCGGGTGGATCAGCCCCAGCATTTT.

The chain is built from TRBV7-9 and TRBJ2-3; 8 bases line up with TRBD1. CDR3 length: 14 amino acids. CDR1 SEHNR and CDR2 FQNEAQ come from the germline V gene (reference sequence). J was trimmed by 4 bases and V by 5 bases; bases with no gene match: 5. CDR3 nucleotides: TGTGCCAGCAGCCGACAGGGGATAGCAGATACGCAGTATTTT. Translated: CASSRQGIADTQYF.

This clonotype appeared many times. The gene calls are TRBV3-1 and TRBJ1-1; tentatively, D is TRBD1 (6 bases). The V gene's germline CDR1 is LGHDT and CDR2 YNNKEL (reference sequence). The CDR3 runs to 17 residues. Trimming stripped 1 base from V and 0 bases from J, with 15 bases between. The CDR3 DNA is TGTGCCAGCAGCCAAGGAGGAGGGGGGAACTTGAACACTGAAGCTTTCTTT. It yields the protein CASSQGGGGNLNTEAFF.

As for this clonotype: A much bigger clone sits one base away, suggesting this may be a read error. This rearrangement joins TRBV7-9 to TRBJ2-7; TRBD1 or TRBD2 may be the D gene (5 bases each). CDR3 size: 14 residues. Germline values: CDR1 SEHNR, CDR2 FQNEAQ (reference sequence). Deletions cut 4 bases from V and 6 bases from J, with 16 bases between. The CDR3 sequence: CASSSDPPGGEQYF. The CDR3 DNA follows: TGTGCCAGCAGCTCGGACCCCCCTGGGGGCGAGCAGTACTTC.

The rearrangement uses TRBV27 and TRBJ2-2; 7 bases agree with TRBD2. CDR3 length: 16 residues. Germline loops: CDR1 MNHEY, CDR2 SMNVEV (reference sequence). The junction had 7 bases not matched to a gene; V was cut back by 2 bases and J by 4 bases. The CDR3 DNA reads as TGTGCCAGCAGTTTAGTCGGCGGGAGCGGCACCGGGGAGCTGTTTTTT. Translated, it gives CASSLVGGSGTGELFF.

In its sample, this clonotype was seen many times. With a much larger clone just one base away, this may be a read error. V is TRBV29-1 and J is TRBJ1-1; D remains ambiguous. The CDR3 has 12 residues. Germline lookup yields CDR1 SQVTM and CDR2 ANQGSEA. The CDR3, as DNA: TGCAGCGTCCCTGTCCCGTTGGCTGAAGTTTTCTTT. Protein sequence: CSVPVPLAEVFF.

The table lists this clonotype with many counts. The junction and the germline gene differ at one end; a read error may be behind it. The chain couples TRBV5-1 to TRBJ2-5, with 12 bases that match TRBD2. Germline V gene sequence: CDR1 SGHRS, CDR2 YFSETQ. CDR3 length: 16 amino acids. CDR3 DNA sequence: TGCGCCAGCAGCTTGGGGCTAGCGGGAGGGCAAGAGACCCGGTACTTC. Translation: CASSLGLAGGQETRYF.

This clonotype was found many times. The chain has TRBV27 and TRBJ2-1; the D gene is possibly TRBD1 (6 bases). The CDR3 has 13 residues. Trimming pared 4 bases from V and 9 bases from J, leaving 13 bases between. Germline V gene sequence: CDR1 MNHEY, CDR2 SMNVEV (reference sequence). The CDR3 protein is CASSWNRAGEQFF. CDR3 nucleotide sequence: TGTGCCAGCAGTTGGAACAGGGCCGGTGAGCAGTTCTTC.

This clonotype was detected ten times or more. This chain uses TRBV4-1 with TRBJ2-2; TRBD2 is a possible D gene (6 bases). The CDR3 has 17 amino acids. Germline-derived CDR1 and CDR2 are MGHRA and YSYEKL. V lost 0 bases and J lost 6, with 17 bases in between. The CDR3 region is CASSQEGLGGSSGELFF. The CDR3 DNA is TGCGCCAGCAGCCAAGAAGGTTTGGGAGGATCGTCCGGGGAGCTGTTTTTT.

This clonotype has a count of ten or more. V is TRBV19 and J is TRBJ1-4; unclear D gene. Trimming removed 0 bases from V and 2 bases from J, with 4 bases in between. The CDR3 has 14 amino acids. Per germline, CDR1 LNHDA and CDR2 SQIVND (reference sequence). DNA for the CDR3: TGTGCCAGTAGTATAGATGGGACTAATGAAAAACTGTTTTTT. Residues: CASSIDGTNEKLFF.

The J gene is TRBJ2-2, the V gene TRBV28; 7 nucleotides line up with TRBD1. J was trimmed by 1 base and V by 1 base; bases with no gene match: 0. This CDR3 contains 15 residues. Germline V gives CDR1 MDHEN, CDR2 SYDVKM. In nucleotides, the CDR3 is TGTGCCAGCAGTTTATACAGGGGGAACACCGGGGAGCTGTTTTTT. Its translation is CASSLYRGNTGELFF.

This clonotype was counted ten times or more. The junction shows a germline mismatch at one end, possibly a read error. The rearrangement joins TRBV7-7 to TRBJ2-3; 10 nucleotides agree with TRBD2. CDR3 length: 17 amino acids. In germline, CDR1 is SSHAT, CDR2 FNYEAQ (reference sequence). The CDR3 sequence is CASSLEPAGGPGDTQYF. CDR3 DNA: TGTGCTAGCAGCTTAGAGCCAGCGGGAGGGCCAGGGGATACGCAGTATTTT. Together with reference TRBV7-7 and TRBJ2-3, the CDR3 gives the full variable domain: GAGVSQSPRYKVTKRGQDVTLRCDPISSHATLYWYQQALGQGPEFLTYFNYEAQPDKSGLPSDRFSAERPEGSISTLTIQRTEQRDSAMYRCASSLEPAGGPGDTQYFGPGTRLTVL.

This clonotype was seen only a few times. A much larger clone differs by one base, so this may be a read error. The J gene is TRBJ2-5, the V gene TRBV28; the match to TRBD2 covers 10 bases. There are 14 residues in the CDR3. Germline assignment: CDR1 MDHEN and CDR2 SYDVKM. The CDR3 reads CAGSLRLAGETQYF. In DNA, the CDR3 is TGTGCCGGCAGTCTTAGACTAGCGGGCGAGACCCAGTACTTC.

This clonotype was detected ten times or more. The CDR3 region is CASSVEGENTDTQYF. DNA of the CDR3: TGTGCCAGCAGCGTAGAGGGGGAGAATACAGATACGCAGTATTTT. The chain links TRBV9 to TRBJ2-3; tentatively, D is TRBD1 (6 bases). CDR3 length equals 15 residues. Germline CDR1 SGDLS, CDR2 YYNGEE. The V gene lost 0 bases and the J gene lost 3 bases, with 11 bases spanning the gap.

This clonotype occurred many times. The V call is TRBV4-3, the J call TRBJ2-7; TRBD2 matches at 8 bases. V shed 1 base and J 3 bases; nucleotides not matched to a gene: 8. This CDR3 has 16 amino acids. In germline, CDR1 is LGHNA, CDR2 YSLEER. DNA for the CDR3: TGCGCCAGCAGCCAAGGTCAGCGGGGGCCATACTACGAGCAGTACTTC. It yields the protein CASSQGQRGPYYEQYF.